The next 23 T cell receptor beta chains were all read from a single sample in a study of blood T cell repertoires in COVID-19 (dated by TCRdb to the early 2020s). The library was prepared using the immunoSEQ multiplex PCR assay. The source is immuneACCESS, and TCRdb retained only in-frame sequences with V and J called. Part of the clones is not carried over; for the studies checked, unresolved V genes explain less than half of this, and the remainder is unexplained. The sample data list around 250,000 clones, and about 88% of these were observed just once. 5.5% to 9% of the sample comes from the top ten. The sample taken for sequencing was peripheral blood. The receptors here all came from a woman aged 70-85 years with active or convalescent COVID-19.

The chain is built from TRBV3-1 (or the pseudogene TRBV3-2) and TRBJ2-5; TRBD1 might be the D (6 bases). The CDR3 sequence is 15 residues long. The germline V gene encodes CDR1 LGHDT and CDR2 YNNKEL (reference sequence). The germline V and J ends were trimmed by 1 base and 4 bases, with 13 bases remaining between them. The DNA of the CDR3 is TGTGCCAGCAGCCAAGGCCAGGGGCCGGTAGAGACCCAGTACTTC. This translates into CASSQGQGPVETQYF.

The V call is TRBV11-3, the J call TRBJ2-3, with D possibly matching TRBD2 (6 bases). Trimming removed 8 bases at V and 6 bases at J, with 21 bases between. The CDR3 covers 15 residues. CDR1 is SGHNT and CDR2 is YENEEA in the germline V gene. For the CDR3, the DNA is TGTGCCAGCTCCCCAAGCGGCCCACGGGGGGATACGCAGTATTTT. Residues: CASSPSGPRGDTQYF.

The chain carries TRBV7-9 and TRBJ2-5; tentatively, D is TRBD2 (6 bases). Per germline, CDR1 SEHNR and CDR2 FQNEAQ (reference sequence). Trimming shortened V by 5 bases and J by 4 bases, and 17 bases separated the two germline ends. The CDR3 has 15 amino acids. The CDR3 bases are TGTGCCAGCAGCGTCCCGGGACTCTTGGGAGAGACCCAGTACTTC. It codes for CASSVPGLLGETQYF.

The gene calls are TRBV12-3 or TRBV12-4 and TRBJ1-5; D gene uncertain. This CDR3 is built from 12 residues. V lost 5 bases, J lost 6 bases, and 8 bases lay in between. CDR3 sequence: CASSREVQPQHF. The CDR3 nucleotides are TGTGCCAGCAGTCGTGAGGTTCAGCCCCAGCATTTT.

The CDR3 reads CASRQGNYGYTF. The CDR3 nucleotides read TGTGCCAGCCGGCAGGGCAACTATGGCTACACCTTC. The V gene is TRBV9, the J gene TRBJ1-2; a weak D match, TRBD1 (5 bases). V was cut by 7 bases and J by 2 bases, with 9 bases left in between. This CDR3 region has 12 residues. The germline gives CDR1 SGDLS, CDR2 YYNGEE.

V and J are TRBV27 and TRBJ2-2; no firm D call. CDR3 length: 13 residues. Trimming took off 6 bases at V and 2 bases at J, with 7 bases between the two ends. Germline assignment: CDR1 MNHEY and CDR2 SMNVEV (reference sequence). The CDR3 bases are TGTGCCAGCAGGGTTGGCAACACCGGGGAGCTGTTTTTT. The encoded protein is CASRVGNTGELFF.

This clone was counted a few times. This chain links TRBV7-9 with TRBJ2-1; 7 bases fit TRBD1. The length of the CDR3 is 16 residues. V lost 5 bases, J lost 0 bases, and 7 bases stayed unmatched. The germline V gene encodes CDR1 SEHNR and CDR2 FQNEAQ (reference sequence). The CDR3 coding sequence is TGTGCCAGCAGCACCCGGGACAGCGCCTCCTACAATGAGCAGTTCTTC. Its translation is CASSTRDSASYNEQFF.

This chain joins TRBV27 and TRBJ1-1; no reliable D call. This CDR3 has 20 residues. V lost 2 bases and J 0 bases, leaving 25 bases between the germline ends. In germline, CDR1 is MNHEY, CDR2 SMNVEV (reference sequence). The DNA for the CDR3 is TGTGCCAGCAGTTTACGATACGGCAGACTCTTCTTACCGCTGAACACTGAAGCTTTCTTT. Translated: CASSLRYGRLFLPLNTEAFF.

The V call is TRBV6-6, the J call TRBJ1-2, with a tentative D call TRBD1 (5 bases). Germline V lookup: CDR1 MNHNY, CDR2 SVGAGI (reference sequence). With 2 bases removed from V and 5 bases from J, the gap between germline ends came to 12 bases. The CDR3 has 14 residues. In nucleotides, the CDR3 is TGTGCCAGCAGTTACGACAGACAGTCTTATGGCTACACCTTC. As protein: CASSYDRQSYGYTF.

This chain joins TRBV6-2 or TRBV6-3 and TRBJ1-5, with D possibly matching TRBD1 (6 bases). From germline, CDR1 is MNHEY and CDR2 SVGEGT. V shed 6 bases and J shed 2 bases, with 17 bases lying between them. The CDR3 spans 16 residues. CDR3 sequence: CASSRLSGVGNQPQHF. CDR3 DNA: TGTGCCAGCAGCCGACTCTCAGGGGTTGGCAATCAGCCCCAGCATTTT.

This clone appeared once. The chain joins TRBV6-6 to TRBJ2-7; 7 nucleotides align to TRBD2. The trim removed 0 bases at V and 5 bases at J, leaving 7 bases unmatched. Germline lookup yields CDR1 MNHNY and CDR2 SVGAGI (reference sequence). The CDR3 totals 15 residues. The CDR3 nucleotides read TGTGCCAGCAGTTACTCGCATACTAGCGCGGACGAGCAGTACTTC. As protein: CASSYSHTSADEQYF.

V usage is TRBV9 and J usage is TRBJ1-2; 9 nucleotides agree with TRBD1. This CDR3 is 14 amino acids long. Germline V gene lookup returns CDR1 SGDLS and CDR2 YYNGEE. V trimming: 3 bases; J trimming: 8 bases; junction bases outside the gene matches: 8. The CDR3 nucleotides are TGTGCCAGCAGCGACACAGGGGGCTTGAGCGGCTACACCTTC. It yields the protein CASSDTGGLSGYTF.

The chain couples TRBV6-2 or TRBV6-3 to TRBJ1-5, with a tentative D call TRBD1 (6 bases). The CDR3 has 16 amino acids. The germline CDR1 and CDR2 sequences are MNHEY and SVGEGT. V lost 5 bases and J lost 6, with 20 bases in between. The CDR3: CASSHAQGSVGQPQHF. The CDR3 nucleotides read TGTGCCAGCAGTCACGCTCAGGGGTCGGTAGGTCAGCCCCAGCATTTT.

The rearrangement uses TRBV3-1 (or the pseudogene TRBV3-2) and TRBJ2-1; TRBD2 is a possible D gene (5 bases). This CDR3 contains 14 residues. Trimming shortened V by 4 bases and J by 9 bases, and 16 bases separated the two germline ends. Germline lookup yields CDR1 LGHDT and CDR2 YNNKEL (reference sequence). The CDR3 DNA reads as TGTGCCAGCAGCCCTATAGCGCGCCGGGTTGAGCAGTTCTTC. It is translated as CASSPIARRVEQFF.

The V and J genes are TRBV7-8 and TRBJ2-2; D is perhaps TRBD2 (6 bases). Germline V gene lookup returns CDR1 SGHVS and CDR2 FQNEAQ. Trimming removed 0 bases at V and 1 base at J, with 12 bases between. There are 17 residues in the CDR3. As DNA, the CDR3 is TGTGCCAGCAGCTTAGCGATCTCTAGCGAGAACACCGGGGAGCTGTTTTTT. Translating gives CASSLAISSENTGELFF.

The chain joins TRBV5-1 to TRBJ2-1; TRBD2 matches 8 bases. CDR3 length equals 18 residues. V trimming: 0 bases; J trimming: 3 bases; junction bases outside the gene matches: 11. The germline V gene has CDR1 SGHRS and CDR2 YFSETQ. The CDR3 here is CASSLVPPGGYNYNEQFF. The CDR3 DNA reads as TGCGCCAGCAGCTTGGTTCCGCCGGGGGGGTACAACTACAATGAGCAGTTCTTC.

This chain connects TRBV11-2 to TRBJ1-1, with D maybe TRBD1 (6 bases). Germline values: CDR1 SGHAT, CDR2 FQNNGV. The length of the CDR3 is 14 residues. V lost 2 bases and J lost 0, with 7 bases in between. The CDR3 reads CASSLSGVNTEAFF. In DNA, the CDR3 is TGTGCCAGCAGCTTATCAGGGGTGAACACTGAAGCTTTCTTT.

The chain has TRBV3-1 (or the pseudogene TRBV3-2) and TRBJ1-4; no firm D call. V gave up 7 bases and J gave up 7 bases, with 10 bases separating them. The CDR3 is 12 residues long. Per germline, CDR1 LGHDT and CDR2 YNNKEL (reference sequence). For the CDR3, the DNA is TGTGCCAGCACCTCCGAGGGTGAAAAACTGTTTTTT. Translating it yields CASTSEGEKLFF.

The chain recombines TRBV6-4 with TRBJ2-2, with 8 bases identical to TRBD1. V lost 5 bases, J lost 5 bases, and 7 bases stayed unmatched. Germline CDR1 is MRHNA and CDR2 is SNTAGT. The CDR3 consists of 15 residues. The CDR3 loop is CASSSGGAVTGELFF. The CDR3 DNA reads as TGTGCCAGCAGTTCAGGGGGCGCGGTAACCGGGGAGCTGTTTTTT.

The V and J genes are TRBV7-3 and TRBJ2-3; the match to TRBD1 covers 7 bases. With 1 base clipped from V and 0 bases from J, the junction kept 13 bases outside the gene matches. The CDR3 sequence is 19 residues long. CDR1 is SGHTA and CDR2 is FQGTGA in the germline V gene. The CDR3 DNA is TGTGCCAGCAGCTTAATAGCCGTTAGGGGGCAGAAAAGCACAGATACGCAGTATTTT. It codes for CASSLIAVRGQKSTDTQYF.

The J gene is TRBJ2-1, the V gene TRBV6-2 or TRBV6-3, with TRBD2 matching over 7 bases. There are 14 residues in the CDR3. J was trimmed by 0 bases and V by 6 bases; bases with no gene match: 2. Germline-derived CDR1 and CDR2 are MNHEY and SVGEGT. As DNA, the CDR3 is TGTGCCAGCAGCGGGGGGAGCTCCTACAATGAGCAGTTCTTC. This gives the protein CASSGGSSYNEQFF.

V and J are TRBV5-1 and TRBJ2-1, with D tentatively TRBD2 (6 bases). CDR3 length equals 15 residues. Germline assignment: CDR1 SGHRS and CDR2 YFSETQ. Trimming left V 0 bases short and J 5 bases short, with 12 bases between. The CDR3 sequence is CASSLGLATNNEQFF. CDR3 DNA sequence: TGCGCCAGCAGCTTGGGGCTAGCGACCAACAATGAGCAGTTCTTC.

The rearrangement joins TRBV19 to TRBJ2-6; D might be TRBD2 (5 bases). CDR1 is LNHDA and CDR2 is SQIVND in the germline V gene (reference sequence). CDR3 length: 17 amino acids. The V gene lost 3 bases and the J gene lost 3 bases, with 15 bases spanning the gap. CDR3 sequence (DNA): TGTGCCAGTAGTATGGAAGTGGGGAGAGGTGGGGCCAACGTCCTGACTTTC. Encoded protein: CASSMEVGRGGANVLTF.